The clone carrying this T cell receptor (beta chain) is medium-sized in the sample. The antigen remains undetermined. This CDR3 is built from 13 residues. V was cut by 4 bases and J by 9 bases, with 13 bases left in between. Germline CDR1 and CDR2: SNHLY and FYNNEI. This sample was included in a study of read filtering for tumor transcriptome and immune sequencing. From 400 to 450 ng of RNA, a library with molecular barcoded alpha/delta and beta/gamma adaptors was made. TCRdb reprocessed the reads with MiXCR, giving one entry per CDR3 protein. The sample carries approximately 37,000 distinct CDR3 sequences, 11% to 15% recorded once. Bone marrow was sampled from every patient at the time of active disease. Findings of the study overall: This fraction held mixed bone marrow immune cells after CD138-negative sorting.

The J gene is TRBJ2-1, the V gene TRBV2; D might be TRBD2 (5 bases). The origin of this receptor is a donor aged 40 or older with multiple myeloma. Source material: a population of CD138-negative cells sorted from bone marrow. CDR3 in DNA: TGTGCCAGCAGTGGACATCGGGATATTGAGCAGTTCTTC. Encoded protein: CASSGHRDIEQFF.